The 19 T cell receptor beta chains below come from one sample, sequenced in a study of blood T cell repertoires in COVID-19. Profiling relied on immunoSEQ multiplex PCR, and the TCRdb table lists in-frame clones only, not all of them. The table has about 230,000 clones, more than 75% seen once. Sequenced sample: peripheral blood. The receptors here all came from a man aged 50-59 years with COVID-19, enrolled during active disease.

The chain has TRBV5-1 and TRBJ2-1; the D gene is possibly TRBD2 (6 bases). The CDR3 length is 14 residues. CDR1 and CDR2 from the germline V gene are SGHRS and YFSETQ. Trimming shortened V by 5 bases and J by 9 bases, and 18 bases separated the two germline ends. This CDR3 is CASSSGSQVVEQFF. CDR3 in DNA: TGCGCCAGCAGTTCCGGGAGCCAGGTTGTTGAGCAGTTCTTC.

This clone occurred once. This chain links TRBV19 with TRBJ2-5; a possible D gene is TRBD1 (7 bases). The V end was cut by 4 bases, the J end by 4 bases, with 16 bases between. The CDR3 contains 15 residues. Germline-derived CDR1 and CDR2 are LNHDA and SQIVND (reference sequence). CDR3 amino acids: CASSSQGGVGETQYF. The CDR3 region has the DNA TGTGCCAGTAGTAGCCAGGGGGGAGTGGGAGAGACCCAGTACTTC.

V and J are TRBV6-2 or TRBV6-3 and TRBJ2-2, with D uncertain. V was cut by 0 bases and J by 10 bases, with 9 bases left in between. The CDR3 is made up of 13 amino acids. The germline gives CDR1 MNHEY, CDR2 SVGEGT. The DNA of the CDR3 is TGTGCCAGCAGTTACTCGATGGCTCTGGAGCTGTTTTTT. It encodes CASSYSMALELFF.

V gene TRBV19 combines with J gene TRBJ2-4; 13 bases line up with TRBD2. The CDR3 consists of 18 residues. Germline trimming cut 0 bases from V and 1 base from J; bases unmatched to any gene: 3. CDR1 and CDR2 from the germline V gene are LNHDA and SQIVND (reference sequence). As DNA, the CDR3 is TGTGCCAGTAGTATAGATATGGGACTAGCGGGGGCCAAAAACATTCAGTACTTC. Residues: CASSIDMGLAGAKNIQYF.

The chain uses TRBV4-2 and TRBJ2-1; 12 nucleotides align to TRBD2. The germline gives CDR1 LGHNA, CDR2 YNFKEQ. Trimming cost V 2 bases and J 4 bases; bases outside gene matches: 6. CDR3 size: 17 residues. In nucleotides, the CDR3 is TGTGCCAGCAGCCAACTAGGACTAGCGGGGAAGTACAATGAGCAGTTCTTC. Its protein product is CASSQLGLAGKYNEQFF.

This sequence joins TRBV9 and TRBJ1-3; the D is unclear. The length of the CDR3 is 15 residues. V was clipped by 0 bases and J by 3 bases, with 10 bases between them. The germline gives CDR1 SGDLS, CDR2 YYNGEE. As DNA, the CDR3 is TGTGCCAGCAGCGTAGACTCGGGGTTTGGAAACACCATATATTTT. Encoded protein: CASSVDSGFGNTIYF.

The rearrangement joins TRBV5-5 to TRBJ2-7, with 8 bases that match TRBD1. The CDR3 is 15 amino acids. Germline V CDR1 and CDR2: SGHKS, YYEKEE (reference sequence). V trimming: 4 bases; J trimming: 3 bases; junction bases outside the gene matches: 9. CDR3 coding DNA: TGTGCCAGCAGCCGGGACAGGTCTATAAACTACGAGCAGTACTTC. Its protein is CASSRDRSINYEQYF.

The V call is TRBV7-2, the J call TRBJ1-2, with TRBD1 matching 7 bases. Germline V gene lookup returns CDR1 SGHTA and CDR2 FQGNSA. V lost 6 bases, J lost 7 bases, and 14 bases stayed unmatched. The CDR3 extends over 15 amino acids. The CDR3 nucleotides read TGTGCCAGCAGTTCCACTGAGGGGGCGTTGAGTGGCTACACCTTC. Protein sequence: CASSSTEGALSGYTF.

This chain joins TRBV2 and TRBJ2-1; possible D gene TRBD2, 5 bases. With 6 bases removed from V and 4 bases from J, the gap between germline ends came to 19 bases. The germline V gene has CDR1 SNHLY and CDR2 FYNNEI. The CDR3 totals 16 residues. CDR3 protein: CASRRNRDPNYNEQFF. The DNA for the CDR3 is TGTGCCAGCAGGAGAAACCGGGATCCTAATTACAATGAGCAGTTCTTC.

The J gene is TRBJ2-1, the V gene TRBV23-1, with D possibly TRBD2 on 5 matching bases. TRBV23-1 belongs to the ORF category, with a function that is uncertain. Between the trimmed V and J ends, which lost 0 bases and 0 bases, there was a span of 15 bases. The CDR3 totals 18 residues. CDR3 amino acids: CASSQSVPGSSSYNEQFF. CDR3 bases: TGCGCCAGCAGTCAATCGGTGCCGGGATCAAGCTCCTACAATGAGCAGTTCTTC.

The rearrangement links TRBV5-6 to TRBJ1-5, with 10 bases fitting TRBD1. Germline values: CDR1 SGHDT, CDR2 YYEEEE. Unmatched junction bases numbered 3, after V lost 0 bases and J lost 6 bases. There are 15 residues in the CDR3. CDR3 nucleotide sequence: TGTGCCAGCAGCTTGGGACAGGGGGCAGTTCAGCCCCAGCATTTT. This sequence encodes CASSLGQGAVQPQHF.

This clone appeared a single time. The chain employs TRBV6-5 and TRBJ1-1, with 10 positions matching TRBD1. The V gene's germline CDR1 is MNHEY and CDR2 SVGAGI. The CDR3 loop spans 15 amino acids. The V and J ends lost 9 bases and 5 bases, in that order; junction bases with no gene match: 12. CDR3 nucleotide sequence: TGTGCCAGTTGGGCCCCGGACAGGGGGGGAACTGAAGCTTTCTTT. It translates to CASWAPDRGGTEAFF.

The genes are TRBV27 and TRBJ1-2, with 7 bases that match TRBD1. The CDR3 sequence is 13 residues long. Trimming at V came to 3 bases and at J to 8 bases, leaving 6 bases not matched to a gene. Germline V gene data show CDR1 as MNHEY and CDR2 as SMNVEV (reference sequence). DNA of the CDR3: TGTGCCAGCAGTTTCATGACAGGGCGAGGCTACACCTTC. Its protein is CASSFMTGRGYTF.

The chain carries TRBV28 and TRBJ2-5, with 8 bases matching TRBD1. V lost 3 bases and J lost 3; bases outside the gene matches: 6. Looked up from germline, CDR1 is MDHEN and CDR2 is SYDVKM. The CDR3 sequence is 15 residues long. CDR3 sequence reads: CASSFIGQGEETQYF. The CDR3 nucleotides are TGTGCCAGCAGTTTTATCGGACAGGGAGAAGAGACCCAGTACTTC. The whole variable domain, filled in from reference TRBV28 and TRBJ2-5, reads DVKVTQSSRYLVKRTGEKVFLECVQDMDHENMFWYRQDPGLGLRLIYFSYDVKMKEKGDIPEGYSVSREKKERFSLILESASTNQTSMYLCASSFIGQGEETQYFGPGTRLLVL.

The chain combines TRBV10-3 with TRBJ2-7; 8 positions match TRBD2. This CDR3 is 14 amino acids long. Germline assignment: CDR1 ENHRY and CDR2 SYGVKD. V lost 4 bases to trimming and J lost 2 bases; unmatched junction nucleotides: 4. The CDR3 sequence is CAISAGTRPYEQYF. CDR3 DNA: TGTGCCATCAGTGCGGGGACTAGACCCTACGAGCAGTACTTC.

The chain joins TRBV6-6 to TRBJ2-7; 7 bases are a match to TRBD1. The CDR3 is made up of 13 amino acids. Germline CDR1 MNHNY, CDR2 SVGAGI (reference sequence). After removal of 2 bases from V and 3 bases from J, the junction contained 1 base not matched to a gene. CDR3 region: CASSYTGVYEQYF. CDR3 coding DNA: TGTGCCAGCAGTTACACAGGGGTCTACGAGCAGTACTTC.

V gene TRBV9 combines with J gene TRBJ1-3, with D possibly TRBD1 on 6 matching bases. Germline V gene sequence: CDR1 SGDLS, CDR2 YYNGEE. With 4 bases removed from V and 0 bases from J, the gap between germline ends came to 14 bases. The CDR3 runs 16 residues. In nucleotides, the CDR3 is TGTGCCAGCAGCACCGGACAGATGAGCTCTGGAAACACCATATATTTT. Translated: CASSTGQMSSGNTIYF.

The V and J genes are TRBV5-4 and TRBJ2-5, with 11 bases identical to TRBD2. The trim removed 1 base at V and 2 bases at J, leaving 1 base unmatched. Germline CDR1 and CDR2: SGHNT and YYREEE (reference sequence). The length of the CDR3 is 15 residues. The CDR3 region is CASSLIAGGQETQYF. The CDR3 nucleotides read TGTGCCAGCAGCTTGATAGCGGGGGGGCAAGAGACCCAGTACTTC.

The rearrangement uses TRBV6-1 and TRBJ2-2; TRBD2 agrees at 8 bases. The CDR3 loop spans 15 amino acids. The germline V gene has CDR1 MNHNS and CDR2 SASEGT. V lost 2 bases, J lost 5 bases, and 4 bases stayed unmatched. The CDR3 here is CASSELSGGTGELFF. CDR3 nucleotides: TGTGCCAGCAGTGAATTATCGGGGGGGACCGGGGAGCTGTTTTTT.